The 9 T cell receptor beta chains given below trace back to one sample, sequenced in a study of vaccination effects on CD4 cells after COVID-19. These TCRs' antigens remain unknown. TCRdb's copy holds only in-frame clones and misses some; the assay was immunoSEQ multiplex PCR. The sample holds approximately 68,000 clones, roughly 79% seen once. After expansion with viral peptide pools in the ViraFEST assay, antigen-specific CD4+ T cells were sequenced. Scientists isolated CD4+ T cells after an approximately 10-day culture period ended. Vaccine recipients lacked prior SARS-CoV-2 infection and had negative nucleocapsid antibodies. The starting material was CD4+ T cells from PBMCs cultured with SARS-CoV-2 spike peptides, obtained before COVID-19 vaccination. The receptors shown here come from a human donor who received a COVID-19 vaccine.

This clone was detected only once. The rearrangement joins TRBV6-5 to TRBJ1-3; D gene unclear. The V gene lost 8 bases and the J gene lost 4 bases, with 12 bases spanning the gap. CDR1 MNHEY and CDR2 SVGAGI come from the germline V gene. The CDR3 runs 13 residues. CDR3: CASSRLSGNTIYF. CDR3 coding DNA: TGTGCCAGCTCGCGGTTGTCGGGAAACACCATATATTTT.

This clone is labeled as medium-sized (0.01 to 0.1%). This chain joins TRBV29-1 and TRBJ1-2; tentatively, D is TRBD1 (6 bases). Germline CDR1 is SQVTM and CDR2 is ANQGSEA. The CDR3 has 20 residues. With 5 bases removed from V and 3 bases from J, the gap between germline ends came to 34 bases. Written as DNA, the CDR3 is TGCAGCGTTTTAGGGCCCCAAACACCGGGACATAATTCTCTCTACTATGGCTACACCTTC. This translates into CSVLGPQTPGHNSLYYGYTF.

The CDR3 DNA follows: TGTGCCAGCAGCTTACTTGTGGCAGCAGTGAACACTGAAGCTTTCTTT. Translation gives CASSLLVAAVNTEAFF. V is TRBV7-2 and J is TRBJ1-1, with D hard to call. V shed 2 bases and J shed 0 bases, with 13 bases lying between them. The germline gives CDR1 SGHTA, CDR2 FQGNSA. The CDR3 is 16 residues long.

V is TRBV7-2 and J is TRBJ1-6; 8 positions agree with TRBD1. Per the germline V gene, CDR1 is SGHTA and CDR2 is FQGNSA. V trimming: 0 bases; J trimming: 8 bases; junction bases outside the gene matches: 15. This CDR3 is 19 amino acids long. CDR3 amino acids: CASSLAAIQGALHHSPLHF. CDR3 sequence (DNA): TGTGCCAGCAGCTTAGCAGCGATCCAGGGGGCTTTGCATCATTCACCCCTCCACTTT.

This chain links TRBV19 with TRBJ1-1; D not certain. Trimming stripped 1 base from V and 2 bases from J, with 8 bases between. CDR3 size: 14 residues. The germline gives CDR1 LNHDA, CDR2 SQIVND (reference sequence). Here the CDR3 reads CASSIGRLNTEAFF. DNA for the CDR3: TGTGCCAGTAGTATAGGACGTCTCAACACTGAAGCTTTCTTT.

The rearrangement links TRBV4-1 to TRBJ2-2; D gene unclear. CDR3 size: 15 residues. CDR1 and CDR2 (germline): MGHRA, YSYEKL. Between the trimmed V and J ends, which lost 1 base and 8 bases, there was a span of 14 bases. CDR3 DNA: TGCGCCAGCAGCCAAGGCGTGGGTCCGGTGGGGGAGCTGTTTTTT. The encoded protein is CASSQGVGPVGELFF.

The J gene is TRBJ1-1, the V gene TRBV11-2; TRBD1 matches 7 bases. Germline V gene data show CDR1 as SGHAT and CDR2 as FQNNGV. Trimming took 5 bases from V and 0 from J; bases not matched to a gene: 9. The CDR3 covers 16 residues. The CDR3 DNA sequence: TGTGCCAGCAGCCTCAGGGTAGGGGGCTTGAACACTGAAGCTTTCTTT. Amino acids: CASSLRVGGLNTEAFF. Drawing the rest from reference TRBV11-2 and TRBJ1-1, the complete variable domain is EAGVAQSPRYKIIEKRQSVAFWCNPISGHATLYWYQQILGQGPKLLIQFQNNGVVDDSQLPKDRFSAERLKGVDSTLKIQPAKLEDSAVYLCASSLRVGGLNTEAFFGQGTRLTVV.

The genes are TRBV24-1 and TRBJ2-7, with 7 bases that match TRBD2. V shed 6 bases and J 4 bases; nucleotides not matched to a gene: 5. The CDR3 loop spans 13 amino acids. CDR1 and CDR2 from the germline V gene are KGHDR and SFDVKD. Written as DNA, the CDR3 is TGTGCCACCAGTCCTTGGGAGGGGTACGAGCAGTACGTC. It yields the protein CATSPWEGYEQYV.

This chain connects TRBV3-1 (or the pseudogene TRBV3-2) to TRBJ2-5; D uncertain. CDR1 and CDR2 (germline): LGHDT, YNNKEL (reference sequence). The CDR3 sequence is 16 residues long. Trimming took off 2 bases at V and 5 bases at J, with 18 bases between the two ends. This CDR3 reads CASSQQPTRFGETQYF. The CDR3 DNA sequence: TGTGCCAGCAGCCAACAGCCGACGAGGTTTGGGGAGACCCAGTACTTC.